Sequencing of this TCR beta chain was carried out in a study of T cell clonotyping in hematopoietic cell transplantation. CDR1 and CDR2 (germline): SQVTM, ANQGSEA. Trimming cost V 8 bases and J 7 bases, with 21 bases left between them. The CDR3 sequence is 13 residues long. Using immunoSEQ multiplex PCR, the repertoire was profiled, and TCRdb retains in-frame clones only, with some absent. Of 15,000 to 20,000 clones in the sample, 75% to 90% were seen once. The sequenced sample consisted of peripheral blood mononuclear cells. The rearrangement joins TRBV29-1 to TRBJ2-7; TRBD2 might be the D (5 bases). The TCR sequence derives from a woman in her forties in good health. Some clones in this sample may be carry-over from other donors' samples. Here the CDR3 DNA reads TGCAGCACCAAGACGGCACGTTCGGGGGAGCAGTACTTC. It codes for CSTKTARSGEQYF.